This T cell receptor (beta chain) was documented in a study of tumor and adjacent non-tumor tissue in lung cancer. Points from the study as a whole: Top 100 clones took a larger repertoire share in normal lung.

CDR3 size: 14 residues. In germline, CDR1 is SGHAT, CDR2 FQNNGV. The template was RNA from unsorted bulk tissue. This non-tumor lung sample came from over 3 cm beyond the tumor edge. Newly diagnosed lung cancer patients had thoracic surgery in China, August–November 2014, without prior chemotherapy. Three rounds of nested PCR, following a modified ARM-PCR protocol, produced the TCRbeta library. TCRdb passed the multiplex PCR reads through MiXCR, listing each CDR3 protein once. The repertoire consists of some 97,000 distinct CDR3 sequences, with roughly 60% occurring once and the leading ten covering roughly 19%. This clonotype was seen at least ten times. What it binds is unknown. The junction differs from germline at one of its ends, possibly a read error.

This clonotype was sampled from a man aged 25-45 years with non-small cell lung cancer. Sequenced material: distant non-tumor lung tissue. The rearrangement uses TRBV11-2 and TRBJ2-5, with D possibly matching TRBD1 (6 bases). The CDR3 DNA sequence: TGTGCCAGCAGGGTTACAGGGAGCTGGGAGACCCATTACTTC. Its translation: CASRVTGSWETHYF.